These 19 T cell receptor beta chains came from one sample sequenced in a study of shared clonotypes between healthy human individuals. Generated by immunoSEQ multiplex PCR, the TCRdb table keeps only in-frame clones and is missing some. The profile covers 600,000 to 800,000 clones, with approximately 72% appearing a single time and more than 1.5% taken by the ten largest. The sequenced sample consisted of memory CD4+ T cells sorted from blood. As to subset: CD45RA-negative fraction. These TCRs come from a woman aged 30 to 39 in good health.

This chain's CDR3 is CASGLRGSSYNEQFF. Written as DNA, the CDR3 is TGTGCCAGCGGACTGAGGGGAAGCTCCTACAATGAGCAGTTCTTC. This chain links TRBV7-9 with TRBJ2-1, with D perhaps matching TRBD1 or TRBD2 (5 bases each). This CDR3 is 15 amino acids long. Germline loops: CDR1 SEHNR, CDR2 FQNEAQ (reference sequence). V lost 8 bases and J 0 bases, leaving 14 bases between the germline ends.

This chain uses TRBV15 with TRBJ2-7; 7 positions match TRBD1. The trim removed 4 bases at V and 1 base at J, leaving 7 bases unmatched. Germline-derived CDR1 and CDR2 are LNHNV and YYDKDF (reference sequence). The CDR3 is made up of 15 amino acids. The DNA for the CDR3 is TGTGCCACCAGCAACCCGGGACAGCTGTCCTACGAGCAGTACTTC. The encoded protein is CATSNPGQLSYEQYF.

The chain uses TRBV11-2 and TRBJ2-7; D gene unclear. V was trimmed by 8 bases and J by 2 bases, leaving 16 bases between them. Germline V CDR1 and CDR2: SGHAT, FQNNGV. The length of the CDR3 is 14 residues. In DNA form, the CDR3 reads TGTGCCAGCTTTATTGTGGGTAGCACCTACGAGCAGTACTTC. It yields the protein CASFIVGSTYEQYF.

This chain uses TRBV18 with TRBJ2-2; D ambiguous. Trimming took 4 bases from V and 0 from J, leaving 9 bases between them. The CDR3 has 15 residues. Germline V CDR1 and CDR2: KGHSH, LQKENI. CDR3 in amino acids: CASSRLRSNTGELFF. Written as DNA, the CDR3 is TGTGCCAGCTCACGTCTGAGATCGAACACCGGGGAGCTGTTTTTT.

This chain uses TRBV4-1 with TRBJ1-3; D call uncertain. The CDR3 has 16 amino acids. Trimming took 1 base from V and 1 from J, leaving 11 bases between them. From germline, CDR1 is MGHRA and CDR2 YSYEKL. CDR3 loop: CASSQVNRGSGNTIYF. CDR3 nucleotide sequence: TGCGCCAGCAGCCAAGTTAACAGAGGGTCTGGAAACACCATATATTTT.

This sequence joins TRBV28 and TRBJ1-1, with no clear D. V was shortened by 7 bases and J by 1 base, with 4 bases between the two germline ends. The CDR3 contains 11 residues. Germline V gene sequence: CDR1 MDHEN, CDR2 SYDVKM. The CDR3 DNA reads as TGTGCCAGCACCCAGAACACTGAAGCTTTCTTT. Its protein is CASTQNTEAFF. The full variable domain, with the rest looked up from reference TRBV28 and TRBJ1-1, is DVKVTQSSRYLVKRTGEKVFLECVQDMDHENMFWYRQDPGLGLRLIYFSYDVKMKEKGDIPEGYSVSREKKERFSLILESASTNQTSMYLCASTQNTEAFFGQGTRLTVV.

The chain links TRBV5-1 to TRBJ2-1, with D perhaps matching TRBD1 (6 bases). The CDR3 runs 15 residues. Trimming took off 3 bases at V and 2 bases at J, with 12 bases between the two ends. Germline loops: CDR1 SGHRS, CDR2 YFSETQ. The CDR3 DNA follows: TGCGCCAGCAGCTCCGACAGGATCGCCTACAATGAGCAGTTCTTC. Its protein product is CASSSDRIAYNEQFF.

The V call is TRBV4-2, the J call TRBJ2-2; TRBD2 might be the D (6 bases). V lost 0 bases, J lost 6 bases, and 17 bases lay in between. The CDR3 is 17 residues long. The germline CDR1 and CDR2 sequences are LGHNA and YNFKEQ. The CDR3 spells CASSQEGGTASAGELFF. In nucleotides, the CDR3 is TGTGCCAGCAGCCAAGAAGGCGGGACCGCGAGCGCCGGGGAGCTGTTTTTT.

The chain joins TRBV11-2 to TRBJ2-5; D uncertain. CDR1 and CDR2 (germline): SGHAT, FQNNGV. Trimming stripped 5 bases from V and 6 bases from J, with 10 bases between. CDR3 length equals 12 residues. The CDR3 DNA is TGTGCCAGCAGCCAAGCAGGACAGACCCAGTACTTC. Protein product: CASSQAGQTQYF.

V usage is TRBV11-2 and J usage is TRBJ2-7; D call uncertain. Germline lookup yields CDR1 SGHAT and CDR2 FQNNGV. The CDR3 consists of 16 residues. Between the trimmed V and J ends, which lost 5 bases and 5 bases, there was a span of 22 bases. DNA for the CDR3: TGTGCCAGCAGCGCATCGGTACCCATCCTAAAAAACGAGCAGTACTTC. As protein: CASSASVPILKNEQYF.

As concerns this clone: Other DNA sequences in the sample encode the same CDR3. The V gene is TRBV6-1, the J gene TRBJ1-5; D unclear. Trimming pared 2 bases from V and 7 bases from J, leaving 9 bases between. Per germline, CDR1 MNHNS and CDR2 SASEGT. The CDR3 loop spans 13 amino acids. The CDR3: CASSELGGQPQHF. Written as DNA, the CDR3 is TGTGCCAGCAGTGAATTAGGTGGGCAGCCCCAGCATTTT.

The rearrangement uses TRBV15 and TRBJ2-5, with D possibly matching TRBD2 (6 bases). Germline V gene sequence: CDR1 LNHNV, CDR2 YYDKDF (reference sequence). The CDR3 spans 14 residues. Trimming shortened V by 0 bases and J by 5 bases, and 10 bases separated the two germline ends. CDR3 DNA sequence: TGTGCCACCAGCAGAGATTGGAGCGGGGAGACCCAGTACTTC. As protein: CATSRDWSGETQYF.

This clone showed up just once. A much larger clone lies a single base off, so this may be a read error. Other DNA sequences from this sample encode an identical CDR3 as well. The chain links TRBV6-5 to TRBJ2-1; 15 bases line up with TRBD2. Germline CDR1 and CDR2: MNHEY and SVGAGI. Trimming at V came to 2 bases and at J to 7 bases, leaving 0 bases not matched to a gene. The CDR3 contains 15 residues. The CDR3 DNA sequence: TGTGCCAGCAGTTACGGGACTAGCGGGAGGAATGAGCAGTTCTTC. This gives the protein CASSYGTSGRNEQFF.

V is TRBV18 and J is TRBJ2-1; 9 bases fit TRBD1. This CDR3 has 17 residues. The germline V gene has CDR1 KGHSH and CDR2 LQKENI. V lost 1 base and J lost 2; bases outside the gene matches: 6. CDR3 loop: CASSPLGGQGPYNEQFF. The CDR3 DNA is TGTGCCAGCTCACCACTGGGGGGACAGGGACCCTACAATGAGCAGTTCTTC.

As to this clone: It may be a read error: a sequence one base away is much more abundant. V gene TRBV6-1 combines with J gene TRBJ2-7, with D possibly matching TRBD2 (5 bases). CDR1 is MNHNS, CDR2 SASEGT, per germline. The CDR3 runs 10 residues. V was cut by 7 bases and J by 9 bases, with 10 bases left in between. The CDR3 spells CASTAEGQYF. DNA of the CDR3: TGTGCCAGCACTGCTGAGGGGCAGTACTTC.

This clone was observed a few times. The chain carries TRBV29-1 and TRBJ2-3, with 16 bases aligning to TRBD2. Trimming removed 4 bases from V and 1 base from J; junction bases left unmatched: 5. The CDR3 runs to 17 residues. Per the germline V gene, CDR1 is SQVTM and CDR2 is ANQGSEA. CDR3: CSVGGLAGGRGTDTQYF. The DNA of the CDR3 is TGCAGCGTTGGGGGACTAGCGGGAGGGCGCGGCACAGATACGCAGTATTTT.

The rearrangement uses TRBV11-2 and TRBJ2-2; D unresolved. Germline lookup yields CDR1 SGHAT and CDR2 FQNNGV. V was clipped by 5 bases and J by 5 bases, with 9 bases between them. The CDR3 is 13 residues long. In nucleotides, the CDR3 is TGTGCCAGCAGCCTCTACATGACCGGGGAGCTGTTTTTT. It translates to CASSLYMTGELFF.

The chain links TRBV18 to TRBJ1-4; perhaps TRBD1 as D (6 bases). The V end lost 3 bases, the J end lost 1 base, and 12 bases lay between the germline ends. Looked up from germline, CDR1 is KGHSH and CDR2 is LQKENI. The CDR3 consists of 16 residues. As DNA, the CDR3 is TGTGCCAGCTCACCGAGGGGGGCTGGAACTAATGAAAAACTGTTTTTT. As protein: CASSPRGAGTNEKLFF. Drawing the rest from reference TRBV18 and TRBJ1-4, the complete variable domain is NAGVMQNPRHLVRRRGQEARLRCSPMKGHSHVYWYRQLPEEGLKFMVYLQKENIIDESGMPKERFSAEFPKEGPSILRIQQVVRGDSAAYFCASSPRGAGTNEKLFFGSGTQLSVL.

This clone has just a few counts. The V and J genes are TRBV14 and TRBJ1-3; unclear D gene. This CDR3 contains 14 residues. CDR1 and CDR2 from the germline V gene are SGHDN and FVKESK. Trimming cost V 5 bases and J 0 bases, with 8 bases left between them. The CDR3 loop reads CASSDRGSGNTIYF. Here the CDR3 DNA reads TGTGCCAGCAGCGATCGTGGCTCTGGAAACACCATATATTTT.